A selection of T cell receptor beta chains follows, all from one sample in a study of CD8+ T cells in alopecia areata. Sequencing used immunoSEQ multiplex PCR; TCRdb keeps in-frame clones, though not all of them. The table records 14,000 or so clones, under 65% of them present only once. Sequenced here: skin, sampled at week 0. These receptors originate from a human donor with alopecia areata. CDR3s include the opening cysteine and the closing phenylalanine or tryptophan. The D gene is left open where the match is weak. Only some rows state a clone size, as once, few, many or a class for expanded clones.

len: 14; j_gene: TRBJ1-2; d_gene: .; v_gene: TRBV6-5; abundance: .; CDR3nt: TGTGCCAGCAGTTCGCAGGGCAGTTGGGAGGGCTACACCTTC; CDR3aa: CASSSQGSWEGYTF
len: 16; j_gene: TRBJ1-1; d_gene: .; v_gene: TRBV4-3; abundance: .; CDR3nt: TGCGCCAGCAGCCAAGTATATCCCGGTGAGGACACTGAAGCTTTCTTT; CDR3aa: CASSQVYPGEDTEAFF
len: 15; j_gene: TRBJ1-6; d_gene: .; v_gene: TRBV6-5; abundance: .; CDR3nt: TGTGCCAGCAGTTATTCGTTCCTCGGGGGTTCACCCCTCCACTTT; CDR3aa: CASSYSFLGGSPLHF
len: 16; j_gene: TRBJ2-1; d_gene: TRBD2; v_gene: TRBV14; abundance: once; CDR3nt: TGTGCCAGCAGCCCAGGAGGGCTAGCGGACCACAATGAGCAGTTCTTC; CDR3aa: CASSPGGLADHNEQFF
len: 13; j_gene: TRBJ2-7; d_gene: .; v_gene: TRBV5-1; abundance: few; CDR3nt: TGCGCCAGCAGCTTGGCCTTGGGGTACGAGCAGTACTTC; CDR3aa: CASSLALGYEQYF
len: 16; j_gene: TRBJ1-2; d_gene: TRBD1; v_gene: TRBV7-2; abundance: medium-sized; CDR3nt: TGTGCCAGCAGCGCACCTATCGGACAGGGGGTTTATGTCTACACCTTC; CDR3aa: CASSAPIGQGVYVYTF
len: 15; j_gene: TRBJ2-1; d_gene: TRBD2; v_gene: TRBV5-6; abundance: .; CDR3nt: TGTGCCAGCAGCGCACTAGCGGGGGTTCTTAATGAGCAGTTCTTC; CDR3aa: CASSALAGVLNEQFF
len: 15; j_gene: TRBJ2-1; d_gene: TRBD2; v_gene: TRBV9; abundance: once; CDR3nt: TGTGCCAGCAGTGCAAGGACTAGCGGGTACAATGAGCAGTTCTTC; CDR3aa: CASSARTSGYNEQFF
len: 15; j_gene: TRBJ2-7; d_gene: .; v_gene: TRBV7-2; abundance: .; CDR3nt: TGTGCCAGCAGCTTCGGAGGGGTTAGGTCCTACGAGCAGTACTTC; CDR3aa: CASSFGGVRSYEQYF
len: 15; j_gene: TRBJ2-7; d_gene: .; v_gene: TRBV19; abundance: .; CDR3nt: TGTGCCAGTAGGTTACAGGCGCCATCGAGCTACGAGCAGTACTTC; CDR3aa: CASRLQAPSSYEQYF
len: 15; j_gene: TRBJ2-1; d_gene: .; v_gene: TRBV6-6; abundance: .; CDR3nt: TGTGCCAGCAGTTACCGGCGGCCTAAAAACAATGAGCAGTTCTTC; CDR3aa: CASSYRRPKNNEQFF
len: 15; j_gene: TRBJ2-1; d_gene: .; v_gene: TRBV4-2; abundance: few; CDR3nt: TGTGCCAGCAGCCCAACGACTAGAAGGGGCGATGAGCAGTTCTTC; CDR3aa: CASSPTTRRGDEQFF
len: 14; j_gene: TRBJ2-2; d_gene: .; v_gene: TRBV7-6; abundance: .; CDR3nt: TGTGCCAGCAGCTTAGTTGGGGACACCGGGGAGCTGTTTTTT; CDR3aa: CASSLVGDTGELFF
len: 16; j_gene: TRBJ1-6; d_gene: .; v_gene: TRBV5-4; abundance: few; CDR3nt: TGTGCCAGCAGCTATAACGGGGGATGGGATAATTCACCCCTCCACTTT; CDR3aa: CASSYNGGWDNSPLHF